This T cell receptor (beta chain) was retrieved from a study of shared T cell receptors in the human thymus. CDR3 length equals 13 residues. Looked up from germline, CDR1 is SEHNR and CDR2 is FQNEAQ (reference sequence). The V end lost 1 base, the J end lost 3 bases, and 4 bases lay between the germline ends. Sequenced by immunoSEQ multiplex PCR; TCRdb stores in-frame clones only, minus some. The sample includes approximately 490,000 clones, about 80% of them seen just once. The sample was also reused in another study, on human thymus T cells.

This chain uses TRBV7-9 with TRBJ1-5; D is undetermined. The sample taken for sequencing was thymocytes. This receptor was taken from a boy in the first two years of life with a congenital heart defect. In DNA form, the CDR3 reads TGTGCCAGCAGCTTAGATTACAATCAGCCCCAGCATTTT. The encoded protein is CASSLDYNQPQHF.